Each of the 14 T cell receptor beta chains below was sequenced from the same sample in a study of T-cell memory formation after mild COVID-19. TCRdb re-called the 5' RACE reads with MiXCR, one entry per CDR3 protein. The sample has around 370,000 distinct CDR3 sequences, about 21% seen once. Sequencing used PBMCs or a T cell subset sorted from them (not recorded which). Receptor source: an adult woman who had mild COVID-19 (a few samples of this study predate the infection). Cell type and time point are not known.

There are many counts of this clonotype. CDR3 coding DNA: TGTGCCAGCAGTTACGGACCGCTTGGGCGGCAGCTGAACATGAACACTGAAGCTTTCTTT. Protein: CASSYGPLGRQLNMNTEAFF. The V call is TRBV6-2 or TRBV6-3, the J call TRBJ1-1, with D unresolved. The CDR3 contains 20 residues. Germline CDR1 MNHEY, CDR2 SVGEGT. V lost 2 bases and J 0 bases, leaving 25 bases between the germline ends.

The gene calls are TRBV7-2 and TRBJ1-1; D unclear. From germline, CDR1 is SGHTA and CDR2 FQGNSA. There are 12 residues in the CDR3. Trimming cost V 1 base and J 11 bases, with 11 bases left between them. The CDR3 spells CASSLDLTRAFF. CDR3 sequence (DNA): TGTGCCAGCAGCTTAGACCTGACCCGGGCTTTCTTT. Combining the CDR3 with reference TRBV7-2 and TRBJ1-1 gives the whole variable domain GAGVSQSPSNKVTEKGKDVELRCDPISGHTALYWYRQSLGQGLEFLIYFQGNSAPDKSGLPSDRFSAERTGGSVSTLTIQRTQQEDSAVYLCASSLDLTRAFFGQGTRLTVV.

The J gene is TRBJ1-5, the V gene TRBV9; a weak D match, TRBD1 (5 bases). Germline CDR1 and CDR2: SGDLS and YYNGEE. V was trimmed by 3 bases and J by 9 bases, leaving 10 bases between them. This CDR3 has 12 amino acids. The DNA of the CDR3 is TGTGCCAGCAGCGCCGGGGCGGGGCCCCAGCATTTT. Protein product: CASSAGAGPQHF.

This clonotype was seen a few times. The V gene is TRBV7-3, the J gene TRBJ2-6; 8 bases fit TRBD1. There are 15 residues in the CDR3. With V trimmed by 5 bases and J by 12 bases, 12 bases remained unmatched. Germline V gene lookup returns CDR1 SGHTA and CDR2 FQGTGA. In nucleotides, the CDR3 is TGTGCCAGCAGCCCCCAACAGGGGGGAGGAACCGTCCTGACTTTC. Amino acid sequence: CASSPQQGGGTVLTF.

In this sample, this clonotype turned up a few times. This rearrangement joins TRBV9 to TRBJ1-2, with D unclear. CDR3 length equals 14 residues. Per germline, CDR1 SGDLS and CDR2 YYNGEE. V lost 2 bases and J 4 bases, leaving 12 bases between the germline ends. The CDR3 bases are TGTGCCAGCAGCGTTAATCCCATGGTCTATGGCTACACCTTC. Amino acids: CASSVNPMVYGYTF. The entire variable domain, with the rest obtained from reference TRBV9 and TRBJ1-2, is as follows: DSGVTQTPKHLITATGQRVTLRCSPRSGDLSVYWYQQSLDQGLQFLIQYYNGEERAKGNILERFSAQQFPDLHSELNLSSLELGDSALYFCASSVNPMVYGYTFGSGTRLTVV.

The rearrangement joins TRBV7-9 to TRBJ2-1, with 7 nucleotides matching TRBD2. Looked up from germline, CDR1 is SEHNR and CDR2 is FQNEAQ (reference sequence). CDR3 length equals 15 residues. V gave up 5 bases and J gave up 3 bases; unmatched junction bases: 7. CDR3 region: CASSRSGRNYNEQFF. The CDR3 DNA reads as TGTGCCAGCAGCCGGTCCGGGAGGAACTACAATGAGCAGTTCTTC.

V is TRBV19 and J is TRBJ1-2; 7 nucleotides match TRBD1. The CDR3 sequence is 13 residues long. Germline CDR1 and CDR2: LNHDA and SQIVND (reference sequence). V was clipped by 4 bases and J by 2 bases; unmatched bases: 1. CDR3 in DNA: TGTGCCAGTAGTAAGACAGGGAACTATGGCTACACCTTC. Amino acid sequence: CASSKTGNYGYTF.

In nucleotides, the CDR3 is TGTGCCAGCAGTCCCCCTAGCGGGACTAATAACCGGGCACGTCAGCAGTTCTTC. As protein: CASSPPSGTNNRARQQFF. The J gene is TRBJ2-1, the V gene TRBV12-3 or TRBV12-4; 9 nucleotides match TRBD2. This CDR3 is 18 amino acids long. After removal of 5 bases from V and 11 bases from J, the junction contained 22 bases not matched to a gene.

The chain employs TRBV9 and TRBJ1-1, with a weak D call TRBD1 (5 bases). Germline values: CDR1 SGDLS, CDR2 YYNGEE. Trimming took off 4 bases at V and 5 bases at J, with 12 bases between the two ends. The CDR3 contains 13 residues. CDR3: CASSPSGTTEAFF. CDR3 nucleotides: TGTGCCAGCAGCCCCTCGGGGACGACTGAAGCTTTCTTT.

The rearrangement joins TRBV27 to TRBJ2-7; the match to TRBD1 covers 7 bases. In germline, CDR1 is MNHEY, CDR2 SMNVEV (reference sequence). V shed 6 bases and J 3 bases; nucleotides not matched to a gene: 11. The CDR3 runs to 15 residues. CDR3 DNA: TGTGCCAGCAGAAAAGGGGGCAGTTTGGGCTACGAGCAGTACTTC. Amino acids: CASRKGGSLGYEQYF.

This clonotype showed up many times. The chain uses TRBV7-9 and TRBJ1-1; the D is unclear. The V gene's germline CDR1 is SEHNR and CDR2 FQNEAQ (reference sequence). CDR3 size: 14 residues. V was shortened by 3 bases and J by 0 bases, with 8 bases between the two germline ends. CDR3 sequence: CASSFAFMNTEAFF. DNA for the CDR3: TGTGCCAGCAGCTTCGCATTCATGAACACTGAAGCTTTCTTT.

The genes are TRBV11-2 and TRBJ2-7, with D unclear. The CDR3 extends over 14 amino acids. V gave up 5 bases and J gave up 3 bases, with 14 bases separating them. Germline V gene data show CDR1 as SGHAT and CDR2 as FQNNGV. CDR3 in amino acids: CASSKLEIYYEQYF. CDR3 nucleotides: TGTGCCAGCAGCAAGTTGGAAATCTACTACGAGCAGTACTTC.

V usage is TRBV14 and J usage is TRBJ2-1; D may be TRBD2 (5 bases). Per germline, CDR1 SGHDN and CDR2 FVKESK. Trimming took 0 bases from V and 5 from J, leaving 14 bases between them. This CDR3 is built from 16 residues. DNA for the CDR3: TGTGCCAGCAGCCAAGATCGGGGATTTCTAGACAATGAGCAGTTCTTC. Translation gives CASSQDRGFLDNEQFF.

The rearrangement joins TRBV7-8 to TRBJ1-1; D remains unclear. In germline, CDR1 is SGHVS, CDR2 FQNEAQ. The CDR3 totals 13 residues. Trimming removed 0 bases at V and 5 bases at J, with 7 bases between. The CDR3 sequence: CASSLAGWTEAFF. CDR3 DNA: TGTGCCAGCAGCTTAGCGGGGTGGACTGAAGCTTTCTTT.